A selection of T cell receptor beta chains follows, all from one sample in a study of blood T cells in healthy people across ages. One entry per CDR3 protein, called by TCRdb with MiXCR from the 5' RACE reads. The profile covers some 1,800,000 distinct CDR3 sequences, with around 42% appearing a single time and 23% taken by the ten largest. Source material: blood. Source of these receptors: a human donor in good health. The CDR3 runs from the conserved cysteine through the conserved F or W. The D gene is left open where the match is weak. Rows may omit the clone size; those that give it use once, few, many or a size class.

V gene,D gene,J gene,clone size,CDR3 DNA,CDR3 protein
TRBV4-2,NA,TRBJ2-7,NA,TGTGCCAGCAGCCAATCAGACAGCGACCGGACCTACGAGCAGTACTTC,CASSQSDSDRTYEQYF
TRBV27,NA,TRBJ2-2,NA,TGTGCCAGCAGTATACAGGGAATGGGGGAGCTGTTTTTT,CASSIQGMGELFF
TRBV6-2/TRBV6-3,NA,TRBJ2-7,few,TGTGCCAGCACCTGGGACATGGATACTAGGTCCTACGAGCAGTACTTC,CASTWDMDTRSYEQYF
TRBV20-1,TRBD1,TRBJ2-1,NA,TGCTGCTCGGGACAGGGTCCCTACAATGAGCAGTTCTTC,CCSGQGPYNEQFF
TRBV20-1,TRBD1,TRBJ1-5,few,TGCAGTGCTCTGGACAGGGCTAGCAATCAGCCCCAGCATTTT,CSALDRASNQPQHF
TRBV20-1,NA,TRBJ1-2,once,TGCAGTGCTAGAGATCTTCACCACGGTGGCTACACCTTC,CSARDLHHGGYTF
TRBV29-1,NA,TRBJ2-5,NA,TGCAGCGTTGCGAAATCGGGAAATCAAGAGACCCAGTACTTC,CSVAKSGNQETQYF
TRBV9,TRBD2,TRBJ2-3,NA,TGTGCCAGCAGCTCCCTAGCGGGGGGGCTTTCGGCAGATACGCAGTATTTT,CASSSLAGGLSADTQYF
TRBV7-8,TRBD2,TRBJ2-3,NA,TGTGCCAGCAGCGAGACTAGCGGGGGCGTGACAGATACGCAGTATTTT,CASSETSGGVTDTQYF
TRBV10-3,TRBD2,TRBJ2-7,NA,TGTGCCATCAGGCCCGGGACTAGCGGGGGGGCGTCCTACGAGCAGTACTTC,CAIRPGTSGGASYEQYF